What follows are 13 T cell receptor beta chains derived from one specimen sequenced in a study of T cells in Graves' hyperthyroidism and ophthalmopathy. RNA transcripts served as the template for amplifying TCR beta CDR3 regions. TCR CDR3 underwent first-round RT-PCR with the HTBI primer set. TCRdb used MiXCR to reprocess the multiplex PCR reads, holding one entry per CDR3 protein. The sample includes around 700,000 distinct CDR3 sequences, around 20% of them seen just once. What was sequenced was blood. All receptors come from a woman between 50 and 59 years old with Graves' hyperthyroidism that later progressed to Graves' ophthalmopathy.

The chain carries TRBV2 and TRBJ1-1; D is possibly TRBD1 (5 bases). CDR1 is SNHLY and CDR2 is FYNNEI in the germline V gene. This CDR3 contains 14 residues. V was trimmed by 6 bases and J by 5 bases, leaving 16 bases between them. Here the CDR3 DNA reads TGTGCCAGCAGCCCGATGCCGCAGGGTACTGAAGCTTTCTTT. It encodes CASSPMPQGTEAFF.

The chain joins TRBV20-1 to TRBJ2-7; 7 bases line up with TRBD2. The CDR3 is 13 amino acids. From germline, CDR1 is DFQATT and CDR2 SNEGSKA (reference sequence). After removal of 3 bases from V and 6 bases from J, the junction contained 8 bases not matched to a gene. CDR3 region: CSARDRTSGEQYF. The DNA for the CDR3 is TGCAGTGCTAGGGACCGGACTAGTGGCGAGCAGTACTTC.

This clonotype was observed many times. CDR3: CASSPQLREEEQFF. The CDR3 nucleotides read TGTGCCAGCTCACCACAGCTGCGGGAAGAAGAGCAGTTCTTC. The chain couples TRBV18 to TRBJ2-1; perhaps TRBD2 as D (6 bases). The CDR3 sequence is 14 residues long. From germline, CDR1 is KGHSH and CDR2 LQKENI. Between the trimmed V and J ends, which lost 1 base and 10 bases, there was a span of 14 bases.

Points on this clonotype: A much larger clone sits a single nucleotide away, making a read error possible. For the CDR3, the DNA is TGTGCCACCAGCCAAGGATTTCTTAGCGGGGGAGTCACAGATACGCAGTATTTT. It translates to CATSQGFLSGGVTDTQYF. The chain combines TRBV3-1 with TRBJ2-3; 9 nucleotides align to TRBD2. Germline lookup yields CDR1 LGHDT and CDR2 YNNKEL (reference sequence). This CDR3 is built from 18 residues.

The table lists this clonotype with many counts. This chain connects TRBV2 to TRBJ2-2; 8 bases line up with TRBD2. CDR3 length equals 17 residues. V dropped 0 bases and J dropped 0; count of bases not matched to a gene: 3. In germline, CDR1 is SNHLY, CDR2 FYNNEI. CDR3 loop: CASSEAPGGANTGELFF. For the CDR3, the DNA is TGTGCCAGCAGTGAAGCGCCCGGGGGGGCGAACACCGGGGAGCTGTTTTTT.

The rearrangement uses TRBV5-1 and TRBJ2-2, with D possibly TRBD2 on 7 matching bases. The germline V and J ends were trimmed by 6 bases and 1 base, with 13 bases remaining between them. CDR1 and CDR2 from the germline V gene are SGHRS and YFSETQ. The CDR3 has 15 amino acids. The CDR3 protein is CASTWGGQNTGELFF. CDR3 DNA: TGCGCCAGCACCTGGGGGGGGCAGAACACCGGGGAGCTGTTTTTT.

In its sample, this clonotype was seen many times. V is TRBV11-2 and J is TRBJ1-1; 9 positions match TRBD1. The CDR3 totals 16 residues. Germline V gene data show CDR1 as SGHAT and CDR2 as FQNNGV. Trimming at V came to 2 bases and at J to 3 bases, leaving 7 bases not matched to a gene. The CDR3 is CASSLTGGPVDTEAFF. The CDR3 nucleotides are TGTGCCAGCAGCTTAACAGGGGGCCCGGTGGACACTGAAGCTTTCTTT.

The sample holds many counts of this clonotype. The rearrangement uses TRBV30 and TRBJ1-3; D is possibly TRBD1 (6 bases). Per germline, CDR1 GTSNPN and CDR2 SVGIG (reference sequence). The V and J ends lost 8 bases and 0 bases respectively, with 11 bases between them. The CDR3 has 13 residues. The CDR3 protein is CASTGNSGNTIYF. The CDR3 nucleotides read TGTGCCAGCACAGGGAACTCTGGAAACACCATATATTTT.

This clonotype was detected a few times. The chain is built from TRBV5-1 and TRBJ2-2; 8 nucleotides line up with TRBD2. V gave up 1 base and J gave up 7 bases; unmatched junction bases: 3. Germline V CDR1 and CDR2: SGHRS, YFSETQ. The CDR3 spans 14 residues. CDR3 nucleotides: TGCGCCAGCAGCTTGACTAGCGGTAACGGGGAGCTGTTTTTT. It encodes CASSLTSGNGELFF.

The chain links TRBV7-2 to TRBJ2-5; no reliable D call. V was cut by 5 bases and J by 3 bases, with 22 bases left in between. CDR1 and CDR2 (germline): SGHTA, FQGNSA. This CDR3 contains 17 residues. The CDR3 DNA reads as TGTGCCAGCAGCCGACGCCCCTCACAGCTTTCGGAAGAGACCCAGTACTTC. This gives the protein CASSRRPSQLSEETQYF.

The rearrangement joins TRBV2 to TRBJ2-1; 10 bases match TRBD1. Germline V gene lookup returns CDR1 SNHLY and CDR2 FYNNEI. Losses at the gene ends were 6 bases for V and 7 bases for J; bases not matched to a gene: 3. The CDR3 has 13 residues. CDR3 sequence (DNA): TGTGCCAGCAGATTGGACAGGGGGAATGAGCAGTTCTTC. Encoded protein: CASRLDRGNEQFF.

The chain combines TRBV27 with TRBJ1-6, with D unresolved. Germline V CDR1 and CDR2: MNHEY, SMNVEV (reference sequence). The CDR3 contains 12 residues. V gave up 3 bases and J gave up 14 bases, with 11 bases separating them. The CDR3 reads CASSFLPGTLHF. CDR3 nucleotides: TGTGCCAGCAGTTTCCTCCCTGGCACCCTCCACTTT.

The V gene is TRBV19, the J gene TRBJ2-2; maybe TRBD1 (6 bases). The CDR3 length is 14 residues. The V and J ends lost 3 bases and 4 bases respectively, with 9 bases between them. Germline CDR1 reads LNHDA; CDR2 reads SQIVND (reference sequence). CDR3 sequence reads: CASSIQGPTGELFF. The CDR3 DNA sequence: TGTGCCAGTAGTATCCAGGGGCCCACCGGGGAGCTGTTTTTT.